A selection of T cell receptor beta chains follows, all from one sample in a study of cytomegalovirus exposure and HLA in healthy donors. Profiled with immunoSEQ multiplex PCR; TCRdb holds only in-frame clones, not every one. The sample consists of 100,000 to 150,000 clones, 77% of them appearing once. The source material was PBMCs. Source of these receptors: a man between 18 and 29 years old in good health and CMV-seropositive. The CDR3 runs from the conserved cysteine through the conserved F or W. A D gene is named only where the DNA matches it firmly.

j_call | v_call | d_call | cdr3_aa
TRBJ1-5 | TRBV6-1 | - | CASSEWGNGNQPQHF
TRBJ1-1 | TRBV16 | - | CASSPRETSNTEAFF
TRBJ2-3 | TRBV19 | TRBD2 | CASSMPRGSGRGDTQYF
TRBJ2-3 | TRBV4-1 | TRBD1 | CASSNPTGGGDTQYF
TRBJ1-6 | TRBV15 | - | CATSRDRQINSPLHF
TRBJ1-3 | TRBV2 | TRBD1 | CASTGGQNSGNTIYF
TRBJ1-1 | TRBV7-9 | - | CASSSRGEENTEAFF
TRBJ2-6 | TRBV27 | - | CASSPFRGSGANVLTF
TRBJ2-1 | TRBV27 | - | CASSQTVYNEQFF
TRBJ2-1 | TRBV29-1 | - | CSVEEEPEGNEQFF
TRBJ2-7 | TRBV9 | TRBD1 | CASSPVGTGAWEQYF
TRBJ1-1 | TRBV7-9 | - | CASSMRSGLPTEAFF
TRBJ2-5 | TRBV11-2 | TRBD1 | CASSLVFEQGEKTQYF
TRBJ1-1 | TRBV27 | - | CASSLAGGDEAFF
TRBJ2-5 | TRBV6-6 | - | CASTYHRGREGETQYF
TRBJ1-3 | TRBV4-2 | - | CASSQERPGASGNTIYF
TRBJ2-1 | TRBV5-4 | TRBD2 | CASTSGRSYNEQFF
TRBJ1-2 | TRBV28 | - | CASSLMTVGYTF
TRBJ1-2 | TRBV4-2 | TRBD1 | CASSQVFSTGQGRVSGYTF
TRBJ2-5 | TRBV5-1 | TRBD1 | CASSRQGFRETQYF
TRBJ1-1 | TRBV9 | - | CASSSTRDSLNTEAFF
TRBJ2-1 | TRBV5-1 | TRBD1 | CASSLEDRQYNEQFF
TRBJ2-7 | TRBV27 | TRBD1 | CASSLGRDRAQYF
TRBJ1-2 | TRBV19 | TRBD1 | CASSSRRTGREGYTF
TRBJ2-3 | TRBV5-1 | TRBD1 | CASSKGQPTDTQYF
TRBJ1-1 | TRBV28 | - | CASSLSTVTEAFF
TRBJ1-1 | TRBV5-1 | - | CASSAGGTEAFF
TRBJ2-1 | TRBV4-1 | TRBD2 | CASSQAQSLAGGRNEQFF
TRBJ1-1 | TRBV7-9 | TRBD1 | CASSLTGAANTEAFF
TRBJ1-3 | TRBV6-1 | - | CASSPTGDSGNTIYF
TRBJ2-1 | TRBV7-9 | TRBD2 | CASSLASGPSFNEQFF
TRBJ2-3 | TRBV14 | - | CASSTGLADTQYF
TRBJ2-2 | TRBV27 | - | CASTPVVTGELFF
TRBJ1-6 | TRBV5-4 | TRBD1 | CASSLAIGTGPPLHF
TRBJ2-6 | TRBV6-6 | TRBD1 | CASVQGKSGANVLTF
TRBJ1-5 | TRBV7-2 | - | CASSLRGAVGQPQHF
TRBJ1-1 | TRBV9 | TRBD1 | CASSVGTGVYTEAFF
TRBJ2-7 | TRBV11-2 | TRBD1 | CASSLFGTGFSYEQYF
TRBJ2-3 | TRBV27 | TRBD2 | CASKKGLAGGGTDTQYF
TRBJ2-3 | TRBV14 | - | CASSPGRDNTDTQYF
TRBJ2-6 | TRBV6-6 | - | CASSYLGANVLTF
TRBJ1-2 | TRBV18 | TRBD1 | CASSHYENNRGGYTF
TRBJ1-5 | TRBV28 | - | CASSPDSNQPQHF
TRBJ2-1 | TRBV6-5 | - | CASNERGCEFF
TRBJ2-1 | TRBV4-1 | - | CASSQDGTYPYNEQFF
TRBJ2-1 | TRBV28 | TRBD2 | CASSLLFGGALNSFF
TRBJ1-4 | TRBV5-1 | - | CASSLGAFNEKLFF
TRBJ2-6 | TRBV7-9 | - | CASSFNTEGANGLTF